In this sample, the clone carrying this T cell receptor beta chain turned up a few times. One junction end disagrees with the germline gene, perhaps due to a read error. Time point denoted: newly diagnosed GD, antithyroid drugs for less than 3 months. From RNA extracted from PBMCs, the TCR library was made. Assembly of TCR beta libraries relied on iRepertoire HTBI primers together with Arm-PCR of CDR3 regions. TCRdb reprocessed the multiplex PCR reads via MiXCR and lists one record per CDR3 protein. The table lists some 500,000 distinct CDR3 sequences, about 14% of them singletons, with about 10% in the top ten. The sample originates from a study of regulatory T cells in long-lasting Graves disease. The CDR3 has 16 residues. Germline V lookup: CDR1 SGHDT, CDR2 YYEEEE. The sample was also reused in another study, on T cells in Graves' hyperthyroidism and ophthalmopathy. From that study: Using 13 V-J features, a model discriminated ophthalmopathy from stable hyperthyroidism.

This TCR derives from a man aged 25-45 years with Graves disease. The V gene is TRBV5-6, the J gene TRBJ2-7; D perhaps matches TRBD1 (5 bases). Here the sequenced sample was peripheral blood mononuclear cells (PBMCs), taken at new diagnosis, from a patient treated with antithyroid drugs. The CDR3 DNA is TGTGCCAGCAGCTTGGAGCGACAGCAGAGCCCCTACGGGCAGTACTTC. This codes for CASSLERQQSPYGQYF.